The sequence of this T cell receptor (beta chain) was determined in a study of cytomegalovirus exposure and HLA in healthy donors. General observations from the study: According to a later analysis, donors in an Asian-associated ancestry cluster reportedly had fewer N-insertions than the roughly 630-donor mean. Clonal expansion was found to be greater in HLA-associated TCR beta chains than in equally common others in a later analysis.

A note on this clone: Its target is not known.

Trimming cost V 3 bases and J 3 bases; bases outside gene matches: 6. Germline V CDR1 and CDR2: SGHNT, YYREEE (reference sequence). CDR3 length equals 16 residues. 13 Jbeta primers and 60 Vbeta primers were used for the PCR. Only in-frame clones appear in the TCRdb table, and some are missing; sequencing was by immunoSEQ multiplex PCR. The profile shows 120,000 to 150,000 clones, 68% of them singletons. The receptor's source is a man between 60 and 70 years old in good health and CMV-seronegative. Sequencing was performed on PBMCs. This chain links TRBV5-4 with TRBJ1-4; 9 bases line up with TRBD1. For the CDR3, the DNA is TGTGCCAGCAGCTCGGACAGGGGCCGCCCTAATGAAAAACTGTTTTTT. It specifies CASSSDRGRPNEKLFF.